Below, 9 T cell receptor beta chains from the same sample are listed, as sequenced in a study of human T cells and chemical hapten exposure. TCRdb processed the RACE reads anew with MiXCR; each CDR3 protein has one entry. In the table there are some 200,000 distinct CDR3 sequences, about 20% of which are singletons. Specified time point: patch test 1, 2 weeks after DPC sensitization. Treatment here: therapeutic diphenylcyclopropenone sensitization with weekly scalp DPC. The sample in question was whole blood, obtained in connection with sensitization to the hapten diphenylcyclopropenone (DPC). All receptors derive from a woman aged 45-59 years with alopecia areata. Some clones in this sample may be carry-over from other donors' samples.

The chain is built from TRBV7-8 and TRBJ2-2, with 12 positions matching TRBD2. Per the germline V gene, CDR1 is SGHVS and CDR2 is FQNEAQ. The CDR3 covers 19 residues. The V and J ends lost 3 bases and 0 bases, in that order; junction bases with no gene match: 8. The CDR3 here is CASSFKTLAGGTNTGELFF. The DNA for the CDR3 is TGTGCCAGCAGCTTTAAAACCCTAGCGGGAGGGACGAACACCGGGGAGCTGTTTTTT.

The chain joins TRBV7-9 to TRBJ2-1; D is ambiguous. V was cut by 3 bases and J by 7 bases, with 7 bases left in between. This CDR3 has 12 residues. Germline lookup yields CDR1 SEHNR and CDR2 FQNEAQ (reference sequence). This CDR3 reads CASSFAQNEQFF. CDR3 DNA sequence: TGTGCCAGCAGCTTTGCCCAGAATGAGCAGTTCTTC.

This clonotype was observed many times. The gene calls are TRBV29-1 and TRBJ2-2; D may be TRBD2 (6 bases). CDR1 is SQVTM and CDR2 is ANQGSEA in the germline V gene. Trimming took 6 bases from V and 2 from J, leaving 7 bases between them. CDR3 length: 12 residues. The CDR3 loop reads CSVGSNTGELFF. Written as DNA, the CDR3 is TGCAGCGTCGGGAGTAACACCGGGGAGCTGTTTTTT.

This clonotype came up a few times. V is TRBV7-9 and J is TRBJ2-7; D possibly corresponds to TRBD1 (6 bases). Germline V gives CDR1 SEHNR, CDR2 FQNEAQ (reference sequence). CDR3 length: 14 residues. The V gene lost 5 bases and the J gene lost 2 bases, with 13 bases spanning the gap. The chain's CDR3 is CASSPTTGTYEQYF. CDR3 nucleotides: TGTGCCAGCAGCCCTACGACAGGCACCTACGAGCAGTACTTC. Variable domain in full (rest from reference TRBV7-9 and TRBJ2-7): DTGVSQNPRHKITKRGQNVTFRCDPISEHNRLYWYRQTLGQGPEFLTYFQNEAQLEKSRLLSDRFSAERPKGSFSTLEIQRTEQGDSAMYLCASSPTTGTYEQYFGPGTRLTVT.

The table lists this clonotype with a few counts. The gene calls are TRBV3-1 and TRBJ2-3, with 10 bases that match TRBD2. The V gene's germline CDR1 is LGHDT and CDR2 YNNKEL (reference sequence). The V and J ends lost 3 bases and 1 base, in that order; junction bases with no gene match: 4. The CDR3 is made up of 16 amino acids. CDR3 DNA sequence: TGTGCCAGCAGCCAGACCGGGACTAGCGGCACAGATACGCAGTATTTT. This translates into CASSQTGTSGTDTQYF.

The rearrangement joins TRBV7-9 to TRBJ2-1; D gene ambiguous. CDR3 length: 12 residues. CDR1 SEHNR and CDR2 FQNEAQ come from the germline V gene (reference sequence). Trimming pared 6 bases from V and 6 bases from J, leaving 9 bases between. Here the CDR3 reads CASSSDPNEQFF. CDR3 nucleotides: TGTGCCAGCAGTTCGGACCCCAATGAGCAGTTCTTC.

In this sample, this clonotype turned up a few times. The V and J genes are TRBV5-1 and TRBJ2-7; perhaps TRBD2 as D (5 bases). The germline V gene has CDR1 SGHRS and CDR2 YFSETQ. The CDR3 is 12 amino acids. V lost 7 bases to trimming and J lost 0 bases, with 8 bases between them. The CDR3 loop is CASARDSYEQYF. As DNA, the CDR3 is TGCGCCAGCGCCCGGGACTCCTACGAGCAGTACTTC.

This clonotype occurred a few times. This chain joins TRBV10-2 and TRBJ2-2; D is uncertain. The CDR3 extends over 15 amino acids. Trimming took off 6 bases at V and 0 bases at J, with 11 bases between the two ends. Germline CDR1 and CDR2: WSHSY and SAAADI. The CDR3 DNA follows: TGCGCCAGCAGAAGGACGGCTACGAACACCGGGGAGCTGTTTTTT. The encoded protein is CASRRTATNTGELFF.

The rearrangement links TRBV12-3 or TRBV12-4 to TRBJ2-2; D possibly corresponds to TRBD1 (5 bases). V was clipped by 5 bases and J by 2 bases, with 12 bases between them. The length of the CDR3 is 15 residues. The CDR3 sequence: CASSRQILNTGELFF. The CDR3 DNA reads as TGTGCCAGCAGTCGACAGATCCTTAACACCGGGGAGCTGTTTTTT.